What follows is one T cell receptor beta chain and its context. What it recognizes is unknown. This sample is part of a study of blood T cells in healthy people across ages. Whole-study findings and limits: The unsorted PBMCs prevented any conclusive comparison of naive versus antigen-experienced cells. Higher diversity and more naive CD4+ cells were features of long-lived donors, compared to aged donors.

A second PCR of about 7 to 12 cycles used a sample-barcoded 5' primer and a J-beta primer mix. TCRdb re-called the 5' RACE reads with MiXCR, one entry per CDR3 protein. The profile shows around 790,000 distinct CDR3 sequences, around two fifths of them singletons. CDR3 length: 15 residues. Per germline, CDR1 SGHRS and CDR2 YFSETQ. Trimming shortened V by 0 bases and J by 4 bases, and 11 bases separated the two germline ends. The sequence came from a man aged 55 to 70 in good health. The sequenced material came from blood. The rearrangement links TRBV5-1 to TRBJ2-1; D not resolved. CDR3 residues: CASSLASRAYNEQFF. The CDR3, as DNA: TGCGCCAGCAGCTTGGCCAGCCGAGCGTACAATGAGCAGTTCTTC.